The 2 T cell receptor beta chains below all came from one sample that was sequenced in a study of T-cell memory formation after mild COVID-19. Via MiXCR, TCRdb re-called the 5' RACE reads, giving one row per CDR3 protein. Of around 200,000 distinct CDR3 sequences listed, about 11% are singletons. Source material: PBMCs or a T cell subset sorted from them (not recorded which). The receptors here all came from a man younger than 35 who had mild COVID-19 (a few samples of this study predate the infection). Cell type and time point are not known.

The CDR3 here is CASSSWTGQRYGYTF. DNA for the CDR3: TGTGCCAGCAGTTCCTGGACAGGGCAGCGATATGGCTACACCTTC. The chain couples TRBV6-5 to TRBJ1-2, with 8 bases lining up with TRBD1. CDR1 is MNHEY, CDR2 SVGAGI, per germline. This CDR3 is built from 15 residues. V dropped 4 bases and J dropped 5; count of bases not matched to a gene: 9.

The chain combines TRBV6-6 with TRBJ2-3, with 15 bases that match TRBD2. V lost 6 bases and J lost 2; bases outside the gene matches: 9. The CDR3 is 18 residues long. Germline V CDR1 and CDR2: MNHNY, SVGAGI (reference sequence). For the CDR3, the DNA is TGTGCCAGCAGCCCGGGGACTAGCGGGGGGCAAAACACAGATACGCAGTATTTT. The encoded protein is CASSPGTSGGQNTDTQYF.